These 31 T cell receptor beta chains were all obtained from the same sample, sequenced in a study of shared clonotypes between healthy human individuals. Some clones are missing from TCRdb's copy, which holds only in-frame ones; the method was immunoSEQ multiplex PCR. This repertoire shows about 2.4 million clones, roughly nine tenths found once; its top ten account for roughly 0.15%. Source material: naive CD4+ T cells sorted from blood. Documented subset: CD45RA+ positively selected. These receptors all come from a young man in good health.

This sequence joins TRBV10-3 and TRBJ1-2; D is unclear. V shed 2 bases and J shed 4 bases, with 8 bases lying between them. Germline V gives CDR1 ENHRY, CDR2 SYGVKD. The CDR3 length is 13 residues. The CDR3 coding sequence is TGTGCCATCAGTGAGGGACCAACCTATGGCTACACCTTC. Its translation: CAISEGPTYGYTF.

This chain links TRBV6-5 with TRBJ2-4; TRBD2 agrees at 8 bases. From germline, CDR1 is MNHEY and CDR2 SVGAGI. This CDR3 is built from 15 residues. V lost 6 bases and J lost 0; bases outside the gene matches: 4. CDR3: CASRTSGLAKNIQYF. The CDR3 region has the DNA TGTGCCAGCAGAACTAGCGGATTAGCCAAAAACATTCAGTACTTC.

This chain connects TRBV4-2 to TRBJ1-5; D ambiguous. Trimming removed 5 bases at V and 0 bases at J, with 5 bases between. This CDR3 has 13 amino acids. The germline V gene encodes CDR1 LGHNA and CDR2 YNFKEQ. CDR3 sequence reads: CASSFYSNQPQHF. In nucleotides, the CDR3 is TGTGCCAGCAGCTTTTATAGCAATCAGCCCCAGCATTTT.

This chain uses TRBV6-5 with TRBJ2-5; D is possibly TRBD1 (6 bases). Trimming removed 7 bases at V and 1 base at J, with 16 bases between. Germline V gene lookup returns CDR1 MNHEY and CDR2 SVGAGI. This CDR3 has 15 residues. CDR3 DNA sequence: TGTGCCAGCACTCGTCTAGGGGGACCCCAAGAGACCCAGTACTTC. This codes for CASTRLGGPQETQYF.

The chain couples TRBV6-5 to TRBJ2-7; 9 positions agree with TRBD1. The CDR3 contains 13 residues. Trimming took 4 bases from V and 7 from J; bases not matched to a gene: 5. Germline lookup yields CDR1 MNHEY and CDR2 SVGAGI. For the CDR3, the DNA is TGTGCCAGCAGTTTTACAGGGGGCTGGGAGCAGTACTTC. Its translation is CASSFTGGWEQYF.

The rearrangement joins TRBV5-6 to TRBJ1-1; no reliable D call. CDR1 is SGHDT and CDR2 is YYEEEE in the germline V gene. The CDR3 extends over 12 amino acids. V shed 4 bases and J shed 1 base, with 5 bases lying between them. The CDR3: CASSQRNTEAFF. CDR3 nucleotides: TGTGCCAGCAGCCAACGGAACACTGAAGCTTTCTTT.

The V gene is TRBV15, the J gene TRBJ1-4, with D possibly being TRBD1 (6 bases). This CDR3 has 16 amino acids. The ends were cut back, 2 bases at V and 1 base at J, with 11 bases in the middle. Germline assignment: CDR1 LNHNV and CDR2 YYDKDF (reference sequence). CDR3 sequence reads: CATSRRMTGTNEKLFF. The CDR3 nucleotides read TGTGCCACCAGCAGACGAATGACAGGAACTAATGAAAAACTGTTTTTT.

The chain links TRBV28 to TRBJ1-5, with D tentatively TRBD1 (6 bases). Trimming took off 3 bases at V and 0 bases at J, with 27 bases between the two ends. The CDR3 is made up of 21 amino acids. CDR1 MDHEN and CDR2 SYDVKM come from the germline V gene. In nucleotides, the CDR3 is TGTGCCAGCAGTTTGGACGTACTGCAGGGGCTCGGGGGATATAGCAATCAGCCCCAGCATTTT. Protein product: CASSLDVLQGLGGYSNQPQHF.

The chain joins TRBV7-2 to TRBJ1-2; TRBD1 matches 9 bases. Trimming at V came to 1 base and at J to 4 bases, leaving 7 bases not matched to a gene. The CDR3 is 16 amino acids. Germline CDR1 reads SGHTA; CDR2 reads FQGNSA. This chain's CDR3 is CASSLGTGGDGYGYTF. CDR3 coding DNA: TGTGCCAGCAGCTTAGGCACAGGGGGCGATGGCTATGGCTACACCTTC.

The chain couples TRBV10-3 to TRBJ2-1, with D possibly matching TRBD2 (6 bases). Trimming pared 0 bases from V and 7 bases from J, leaving 10 bases between. CDR1 ENHRY and CDR2 SYGVKD come from the germline V gene. This CDR3 has 14 residues. CDR3 protein: CAISESNGSNEQFF. The CDR3 DNA sequence: TGTGCCATCAGTGAGTCGAACGGGAGTAATGAGCAGTTCTTC.

The chain links TRBV5-1 to TRBJ2-3; 9 positions agree with TRBD2. Germline assignment: CDR1 SGHRS and CDR2 YFSETQ. The CDR3 is 17 amino acids. The junction had 9 bases not matched to a gene; V was cut back by 3 bases and J by 1 base. The CDR3 DNA reads TGCGCCAGCAGCTCGGGGGCTAGCGGGAAAGGCACAGATACGCAGTATTTT. It codes for CASSSGASGKGTDTQYF.

The CDR3 is CASSLGTAETNEKLFF. The CDR3 DNA reads TGTGCCAGCAGCTTAGGGACCGCGGAAACTAATGAAAAACTGTTTTTT. The rearrangement joins TRBV7-2 to TRBJ1-4; D gene ambiguous. CDR3 length equals 16 residues. Germline loops: CDR1 SGHTA, CDR2 FQGNSA. V lost 1 base and J 1 base, leaving 10 bases between the germline ends.

CDR3 DNA: TGTGCCAGCAGCACAGGGGGGGGGACTGAAGCTTTCTTT. Translation: CASSTGGGTEAFF. This chain links TRBV7-9 with TRBJ1-1; 8 bases align to TRBD1. The V and J ends lost 5 bases and 5 bases, in that order; junction bases with no gene match: 4. Germline assignment: CDR1 SEHNR and CDR2 FQNEAQ (reference sequence). This CDR3 contains 13 residues.

The rearrangement uses TRBV5-6 and TRBJ1-1; no clear D. The CDR3 contains 16 residues. CDR1 is SGHDT and CDR2 is YYEEEE in the germline V gene. V lost 4 bases to trimming and J lost 1 base, with 17 bases between them. CDR3 bases: TGTGCCAGCAGCAACCTGGGGAGGGCCTCGAACACTGAAGCTTTCTTT. Translation gives CASSNLGRASNTEAFF.

The rearrangement uses TRBV10-3 and TRBJ1-3; D call uncertain. This CDR3 is 13 amino acids long. Looked up from germline, CDR1 is ENHRY and CDR2 is SYGVKD. Trimming removed 7 bases from V and 2 bases from J, with 9 bases in between. The CDR3 DNA reads as TGTGCCATCAATGGCGGGCCTGGAAACACCATATATTTT. Translating it yields CAINGGPGNTIYF.

V and J are TRBV5-5 and TRBJ1-1, with D tentatively TRBD1 (5 bases). This CDR3 has 15 residues. V dropped 2 bases and J dropped 3 bases, with 14 bases sitting between them. Germline assignment: CDR1 SGHKS and CDR2 YYEKEE (reference sequence). The DNA for the CDR3 is TGTGCCAGCAGCTTCCGGGCCCTGGGACACACTGAAGCTTTCTTT. Protein product: CASSFRALGHTEAFF.

The chain recombines TRBV4-1 with TRBJ2-7; 7 bases are a match to TRBD1. CDR1 is MGHRA, CDR2 YSYEKL, per germline. The CDR3 is made up of 14 amino acids. V shed 6 bases and J 1 base; nucleotides not matched to a gene: 6. CDR3 bases: TGCGCCAGCAGGCAATTGACAGGGTCCTACGAGCAGTACTTC. This translates into CASRQLTGSYEQYF.

A word on this clone: The junction departs from the called germline gene at one end, perhaps through a read error. The chain joins TRBV7-7 to TRBJ2-2; 8 nucleotides agree with TRBD1. In germline, CDR1 is SSHAT, CDR2 FNYEAQ (reference sequence). The CDR3 runs to 18 residues. Here the CDR3 DNA reads TGTGCTAGCAGCTTAGAATTTTGGCAGGGGGCGCACACCGGGGAGCTGTTTTTT. As protein: CASSLEFWQGAHTGELFF.

The rearrangement links TRBV5-4 to TRBJ1-3; no clear D. The germline V gene encodes CDR1 SGHNT and CDR2 YYREEE (reference sequence). The CDR3 runs to 16 residues. Trimming took off 1 base at V and 0 bases at J, with 11 bases between the two ends. CDR3 bases: TGTGCCAGCAGCTTGATTAACCCCGGCTCTGGAAACACCATATATTTT. This gives the protein CASSLINPGSGNTIYF. The full variable domain, completed using reference TRBV5-4 and TRBJ1-3, is ETGVTQSPTHLIKTRGQQVTLRCSSQSGHNTVSWYQQALGQGPQFIFQYYREEENGRGNFPPRFSGLQFPNYSSELNVNALELDDSALYLCASSLINPGSGNTIYFGEGSWLTVV.

This sequence joins TRBV11-3 and TRBJ2-1; 7 positions agree with TRBD1. The CDR3 sequence is 15 residues long. Looked up from germline, CDR1 is SGHNT and CDR2 is YENEEA. The ends lost 3 bases at V and 5 bases at J; junction bases unmatched: 7. CDR3 protein: CASSFEGDSHNEQFF. The CDR3 nucleotides read TGTGCCAGCAGCTTTGAAGGGGACAGCCACAATGAGCAGTTCTTC.

The rearrangement uses TRBV7-3 and TRBJ2-7; 7 bases are shared with TRBD2. The CDR3 length is 14 residues. Germline V CDR1 and CDR2: SGHTA, FQGTGA. Unmatched junction bases numbered 10, after V lost 5 bases and J lost 6 bases. CDR3 sequence: CASSPGRVDSEQYF. The CDR3 DNA follows: TGTGCCAGCAGCCCGGGGAGGGTAGACTCCGAGCAGTACTTC.

This chain links TRBV30 with TRBJ2-5, with D perhaps matching TRBD1 (5 bases). The DNA end is more similar to TRBJ2-7, so the J call may be wrong. This CDR3 is 12 amino acids long. Germline V gives CDR1 GTSNPN, CDR2 SVGIG (reference sequence). The CDR3 coding sequence is TGTGCCTGGGGGGCCTACGGCTCCGAGCAGTACTTC. This codes for CAWGAYGSEQYF.

The CDR3 sequence is CSAGPATEAFF. CDR3 coding DNA: TGCAGCGCCGGGCCCGCCACTGAAGCTTTCTTT. This chain uses TRBV29-1 with TRBJ1-1; D is undetermined. The V gene lost 7 bases and the J gene lost 4 bases, with 10 bases spanning the gap. The germline V gene encodes CDR1 SQVTM and CDR2 ANQGSEA. This CDR3 comprises 11 residues.

Details on this clone: Other DNA sequences in the sample encode the same CDR3. The V and J genes are TRBV5-1 and TRBJ2-7, with a tentative D call TRBD1 (5 bases). The CDR3 loop spans 13 amino acids. Germline-derived CDR1 and CDR2 are SGHRS and YFSETQ. V lost 2 bases and J 4 bases, leaving 10 bases between the germline ends. In DNA, the CDR3 is TGCGCCAGCAGCTTCGACAGTCGTTACGAGCAGTACTTC. Encoded protein: CASSFDSRYEQYF.

V and J are TRBV7-3 and TRBJ2-3; D unresolved. Germline V gene data show CDR1 as SGHTA and CDR2 as FQGTGA. V lost 3 bases and J 2 bases, leaving 6 bases between the germline ends. This CDR3 has 13 amino acids. The CDR3 protein is CASSFSNTDTQYF. CDR3 coding DNA: TGTGCCAGCAGCTTCTCCAACACAGATACGCAGTATTTT.

This sequence joins TRBV28 and TRBJ2-3; D is undetermined. The V end lost 8 bases, the J end lost 6 bases, and 15 bases lay between the germline ends. From germline, CDR1 is MDHEN and CDR2 SYDVKM. This CDR3 region has 13 residues. Here the CDR3 reads CASHGDGYDTQYF. In nucleotides, the CDR3 is TGTGCCAGCCACGGAGACGGGTACGATACGCAGTATTTT.

CDR3 sequence: CASLSGAYNEQFF. CDR3 nucleotides: TGTGCCAGCTTGAGCGGAGCCTACAATGAGCAGTTCTTC. V and J are TRBV28 and TRBJ2-1; D perhaps matches TRBD2 (5 bases). Germline CDR1 reads MDHEN; CDR2 reads SYDVKM. The CDR3 runs to 13 residues. V lost 8 bases and J lost 2, with 10 bases in between.

This clone was detected only once. The chain employs TRBV7-8 and TRBJ2-7; the D is unclear. Trimming stripped 1 base from V and 2 bases from J, with 6 bases between. CDR1 and CDR2 from the germline V gene are SGHVS and FQNEAQ. The CDR3 consists of 13 residues. As DNA, the CDR3 is TGTGCCAGCAGCTTAGTACTGGCCTACGAGCAGTACTTC. It translates to CASSLVLAYEQYF.

This rearrangement joins TRBV2 to TRBJ2-3; 9 bases align to TRBD2. Trimming at V came to 4 bases and at J to 2 bases, leaving 7 bases not matched to a gene. CDR1 and CDR2 (germline): SNHLY, FYNNEI. This CDR3 spans 16 amino acids. The CDR3 sequence is CASSALAGGNTDTQYF. Written as DNA, the CDR3 is TGTGCCAGCAGTGCGCTGGCGGGGGGGAACACAGATACGCAGTATTTT.

This clone appeared a single time. The conserved phenylalanine or tryptophan normally closing the CDR3 is absent here, so this likely arose from a read error. This sequence joins TRBV5-1 and TRBJ1-6; D is uncertain. Trimming removed 4 bases from V and 5 bases from J, with 10 bases in between. The CDR3 is 14 amino acids. CDR1 SGHRS and CDR2 YFSETQ come from the germline V gene. As DNA, the CDR3 is TGCGCCAGCAGCAATCCGGGAAATAATTCACCCCTCCACCTT. It translates to CASSNPGNNSPLHL.

Details on this clone: Within the sample, other DNA sequences also encode this same CDR3. This rearrangement joins TRBV5-1 to TRBJ1-6, with D unresolved. Trimming shortened V by 0 bases and J by 5 bases, and 0 bases separated the two germline ends. The CDR3 is 12 residues long. Germline-derived CDR1 and CDR2 are SGHRS and YFSETQ. The CDR3 protein is CASSLDNSPLHF. The DNA for the CDR3 is TGCGCCAGCAGCTTGGATAATTCACCCCTCCACTTT.